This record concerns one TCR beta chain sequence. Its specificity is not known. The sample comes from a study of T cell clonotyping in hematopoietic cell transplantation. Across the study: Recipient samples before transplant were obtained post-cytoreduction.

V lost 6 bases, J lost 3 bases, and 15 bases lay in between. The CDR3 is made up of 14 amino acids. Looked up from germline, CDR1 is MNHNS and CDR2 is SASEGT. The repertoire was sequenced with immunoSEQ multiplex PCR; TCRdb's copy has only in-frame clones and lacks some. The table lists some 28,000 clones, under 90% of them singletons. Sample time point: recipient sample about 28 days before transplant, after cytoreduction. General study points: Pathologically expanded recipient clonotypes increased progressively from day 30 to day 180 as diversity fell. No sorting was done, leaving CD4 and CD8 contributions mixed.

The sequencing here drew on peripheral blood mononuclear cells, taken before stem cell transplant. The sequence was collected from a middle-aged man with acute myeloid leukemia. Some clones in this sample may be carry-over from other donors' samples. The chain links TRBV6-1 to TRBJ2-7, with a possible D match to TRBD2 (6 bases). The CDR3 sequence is CASSRGSPLYEQYF. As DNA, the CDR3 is TGTGCCAGCAGCCGGGGGTCCCCCCTCTACGAGCAGTACTTC.